Included here is one T cell receptor beta chain sequence, with context. The PCR made use of 60 Vbeta and 13 Jbeta primers. Profiled with immunoSEQ multiplex PCR; TCRdb holds only in-frame clones, not every one. The sample consists of over 150,000 clones, around three quarters of them appearing once. Likely unrecorded immune exposures existed in these nominally healthy donors. Looked up from germline, CDR1 is SEHNR and CDR2 is FQNEAQ (reference sequence). Trimming left V 1 base short and J 5 bases short, with 9 bases between. The CDR3 spans 14 residues. These data are taken from a study of cytomegalovirus exposure and HLA in healthy donors.

Sequences were obtained from PBMCs. The sequence came from a woman aged 40 to 55 in good health and CMV-seronegative. The chain employs TRBV7-9 and TRBJ2-1; possible D gene TRBD1, 5 bases. The CDR3 protein is CASSLVPGNNEQFF. In DNA, the CDR3 is TGTGCCAGCAGCTTAGTTCCAGGGAACAATGAGCAGTTCTTC. Supplemented by reference TRBV7-9 and TRBJ2-1, the full variable domain reads DTGVSQNPRHKITKRGQNVTFRCDPISEHNRLYWYRQTLGQGPEFLTYFQNEAQLEKSRLLSDRFSAERPKGSFSTLEIQRTEQGDSAMYLCASSLVPGNNEQFFGPGTRLTVL.